A single sample gave rise to the 6 T cell receptor beta chains below, sequenced in a study of T cells in Graves' hyperthyroidism and ophthalmopathy. Amplified TCR beta CDR3 regions derived from RNA transcripts. During a first-round RT-PCR of the TCR CDR3, the HTBI primer set was used. TCRdb recomputed calls from the multiplex PCR reads with MiXCR, one row per CDR3 protein. The top ten clones hold roughly 3% of a sample with roughly 640,000 distinct CDR3 sequences, about a sixth of them seen once. Sample: blood. The receptors were gathered from a middle-aged woman with Graves' ophthalmopathy.

This chain uses TRBV7-2 with TRBJ1-2; possible D gene TRBD1, 6 bases. The CDR3 loop spans 15 amino acids. V dropped 2 bases and J dropped 3 bases, with 13 bases sitting between them. The germline V gene has CDR1 SGHTA and CDR2 FQGNSA. The CDR3 DNA is TGTGCCAGCAGCTTATCCCTGGGACAAGACTATGGCTACACCTTC. Translating it yields CASSLSLGQDYGYTF.

V is TRBV3-1 and J is TRBJ1-2; D unresolved. Trimming took off 4 bases at V and 2 bases at J, with 17 bases between the two ends. This CDR3 has 16 residues. Germline loops: CDR1 LGHDT, CDR2 YNNKEL (reference sequence). CDR3 in DNA: TGTGCCAGCAGCCGACTCCCCCCCCCGGAGAACTATGGCTACACCTTC. Its protein product is CASSRLPPPENYGYTF.

This clonotype was found a few times. The rearrangement links TRBV5-6 to TRBJ2-6, with D maybe TRBD1 (5 bases). Per the germline V gene, CDR1 is SGHDT and CDR2 is YYEEEE. V shed 2 bases and J shed 3 bases, with 18 bases lying between them. CDR3 length equals 18 residues. CDR3 nucleotide sequence: TGTGCCAGCAGCTTCGTGGGGCTTCCCCCGGTTGGGGCCAACGTCCTGACTTTC. Translating gives CASSFVGLPPVGANVLTF. Full variable domain (rest looked up from reference TRBV5-6 and TRBJ2-6): DAGVTQSPTHLIKTRGQQVTLRCSPKSGHDTVSWYQQALGQGPQFIFQYYEEEERQRGNFPDRFSGHQFPNYSSELNVNALLLGDSALYLCASSFVGLPPVGANVLTFGAGSRLTVL.

Many counts were recorded for this clonotype. The chain's CDR3 is CATSRDLGYSEWTEAFF. CDR3 in DNA: TGTGCCACCAGCAGAGATCTAGGTTATTCTGAGTGGACTGAAGCTTTCTTT. This sequence joins TRBV15 and TRBJ1-1; unclear D gene. The CDR3 runs to 17 residues. Trimming pared 0 bases from V and 5 bases from J, leaving 19 bases between. Germline CDR1 reads LNHNV; CDR2 reads YYDKDF (reference sequence).

This rearrangement joins TRBV12-3 or TRBV12-4 to TRBJ2-3, with TRBD2 matching 11 bases. J gave up 4 bases and V 0 bases, and 3 bases lay outside the gene matches. The CDR3 is 16 amino acids. In DNA, the CDR3 is TGTGCCAGCAGTTTAGCTAGCGGGGGGGCCGCAGATACGCAGTATTTT. Amino acid sequence: CASSLASGGAADTQYF.

Many counts were recorded for this clonotype. V usage is TRBV10-3 and J usage is TRBJ1-1; TRBD1 agrees at 7 bases. The CDR3 loop spans 14 amino acids. Germline lookup yields CDR1 ENHRY and CDR2 SYGVKD. Trimming took 5 bases from V and 1 from J; bases not matched to a gene: 4. In DNA form, the CDR3 reads TGTGCCATCAGTACACAGGGGCGGAACACTGAAGCTTTCTTT. This gives the protein CAISTQGRNTEAFF.